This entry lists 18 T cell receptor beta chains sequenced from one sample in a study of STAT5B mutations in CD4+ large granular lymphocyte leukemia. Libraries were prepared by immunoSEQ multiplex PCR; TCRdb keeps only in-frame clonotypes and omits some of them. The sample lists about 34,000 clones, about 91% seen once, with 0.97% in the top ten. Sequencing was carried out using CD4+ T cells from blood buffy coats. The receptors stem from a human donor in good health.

CDR3 sequence reads: CASSMAGNTQYF. DNA of the CDR3: TGTGCCAGCAGCATGGCGGGAAATACGCAGTATTTT. The chain recombines TRBV7-2 with TRBJ2-3, with D tentatively TRBD2 (6 bases). CDR3 length equals 12 residues. Looked up from germline, CDR1 is SGHTA and CDR2 is FQGNSA. Trimming removed 5 bases from V and 7 bases from J, with 10 bases in between.

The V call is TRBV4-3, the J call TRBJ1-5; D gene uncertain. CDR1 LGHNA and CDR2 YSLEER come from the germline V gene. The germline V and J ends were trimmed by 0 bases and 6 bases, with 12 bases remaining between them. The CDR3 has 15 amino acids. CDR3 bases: TGCGCCAGCAGCCAAGATCTTTTCCCCGGTCAGCCCCAGCATTTT. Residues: CASSQDLFPGQPQHF.

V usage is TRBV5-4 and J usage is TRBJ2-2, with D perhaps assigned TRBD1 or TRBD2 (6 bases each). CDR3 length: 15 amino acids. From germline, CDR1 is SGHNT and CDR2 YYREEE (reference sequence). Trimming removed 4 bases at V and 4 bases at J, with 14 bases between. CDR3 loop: CASSPSRGVTGELFF. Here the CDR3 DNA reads TGTGCCAGCAGCCCAAGTAGGGGGGTCACCGGGGAGCTGTTTTTT.

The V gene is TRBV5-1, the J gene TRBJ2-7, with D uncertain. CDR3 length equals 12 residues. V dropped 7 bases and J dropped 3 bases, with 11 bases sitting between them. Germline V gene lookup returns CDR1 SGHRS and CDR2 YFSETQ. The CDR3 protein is CASSPDDYEQYF. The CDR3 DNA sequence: TGCGCCAGCTCCCCCGACGACTACGAGCAGTACTTC.

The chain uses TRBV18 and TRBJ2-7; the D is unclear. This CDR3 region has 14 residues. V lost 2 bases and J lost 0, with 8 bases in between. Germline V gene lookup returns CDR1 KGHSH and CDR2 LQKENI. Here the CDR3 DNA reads TGTGCCAGCTCACCAGGGTCCAACTCCTACGAGCAGTACTTC. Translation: CASSPGSNSYEQYF.

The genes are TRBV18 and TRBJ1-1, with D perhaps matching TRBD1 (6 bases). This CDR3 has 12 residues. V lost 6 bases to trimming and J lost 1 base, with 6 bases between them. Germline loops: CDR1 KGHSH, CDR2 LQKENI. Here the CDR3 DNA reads TGTGCCAGCTCGGGACAGAACACTGAAGCTTTCTTT. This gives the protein CASSGQNTEAFF.

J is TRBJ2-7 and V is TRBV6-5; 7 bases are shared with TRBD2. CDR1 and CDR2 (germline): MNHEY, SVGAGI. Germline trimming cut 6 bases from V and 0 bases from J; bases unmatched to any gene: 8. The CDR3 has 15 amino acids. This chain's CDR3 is CASRSSTGGSYEQYF. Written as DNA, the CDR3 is TGTGCCAGCAGGTCCTCAACGGGAGGCTCCTACGAGCAGTACTTC.

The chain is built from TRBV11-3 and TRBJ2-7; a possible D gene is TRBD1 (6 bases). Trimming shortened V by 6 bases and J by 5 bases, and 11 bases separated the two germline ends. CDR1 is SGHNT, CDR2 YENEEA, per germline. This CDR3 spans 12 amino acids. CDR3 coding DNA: TGTGCCAGCAGACAGGACAGCAACGAGCAGTACTTC. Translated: CASRQDSNEQYF. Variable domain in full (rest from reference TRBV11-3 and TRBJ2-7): EAGVVQSPRYKIIEKKQPVAFWCNPISGHNTLYWYLQNLGQGPELLIRYENEEAVDDSQLPKDRFSAERLKGVDSTLKIQPAELGDSAVYLCASRQDSNEQYFGPGTRLTVT.

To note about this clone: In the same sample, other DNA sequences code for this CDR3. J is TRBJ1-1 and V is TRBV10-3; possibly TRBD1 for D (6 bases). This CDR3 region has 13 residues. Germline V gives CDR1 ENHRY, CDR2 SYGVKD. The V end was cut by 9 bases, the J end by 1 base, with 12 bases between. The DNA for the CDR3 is TGTGCCATTTCCGGGACACAGAACACTGAAGCTTTCTTT. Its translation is CAISGTQNTEAFF.

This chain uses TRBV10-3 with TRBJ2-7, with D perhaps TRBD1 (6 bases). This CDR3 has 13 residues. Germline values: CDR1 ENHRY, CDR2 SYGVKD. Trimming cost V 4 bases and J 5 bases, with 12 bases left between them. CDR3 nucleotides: TGTGCCATCAGTGGGGCTCGGACAGACGAGCAGTACTTC. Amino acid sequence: CAISGARTDEQYF.

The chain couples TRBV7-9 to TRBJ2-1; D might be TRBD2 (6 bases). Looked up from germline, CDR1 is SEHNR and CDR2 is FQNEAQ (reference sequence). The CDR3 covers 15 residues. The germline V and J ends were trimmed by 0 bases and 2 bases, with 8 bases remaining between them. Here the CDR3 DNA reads TGTGCCAGCAGCTTAGCGGAGGGGACCTACAATGAGCAGTTCTTC. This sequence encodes CASSLAEGTYNEQFF.

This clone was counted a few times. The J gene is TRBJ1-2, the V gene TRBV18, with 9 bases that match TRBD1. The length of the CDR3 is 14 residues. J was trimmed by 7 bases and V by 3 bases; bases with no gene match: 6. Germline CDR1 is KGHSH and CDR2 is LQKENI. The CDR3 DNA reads TGTGCCAGCTCACCGCCGGGACAGGGCCGTGGCTACACCTTC. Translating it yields CASSPPGQGRGYTF.

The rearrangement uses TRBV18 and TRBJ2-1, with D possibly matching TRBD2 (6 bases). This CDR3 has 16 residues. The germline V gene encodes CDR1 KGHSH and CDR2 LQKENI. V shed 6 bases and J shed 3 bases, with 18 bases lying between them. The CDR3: CASSPPAGGIYNEQFF. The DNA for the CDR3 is TGTGCCAGCTCCCCCCCCGCTGGCGGGATCTACAATGAGCAGTTCTTC.

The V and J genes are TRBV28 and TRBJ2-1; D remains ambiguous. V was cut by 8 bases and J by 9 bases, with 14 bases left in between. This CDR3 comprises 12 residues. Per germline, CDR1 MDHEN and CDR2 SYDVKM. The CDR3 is CASGSLGFEQFF. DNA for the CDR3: TGTGCCAGCGGGTCCCTTGGTTTTGAGCAGTTCTTC.

In DNA, the CDR3 is TGTGCCAGCAGCTTACGGACAGGGGCGGGTTCCGAGCAGTACTTC. Amino acids: CASSLRTGAGSEQYF. This chain links TRBV7-2 with TRBJ2-7; 9 nucleotides match TRBD1. The CDR3 is 15 residues long. The J segment lost 6 bases and the V segment lost 2 bases, leaving 8 bases of the junction unmatched. CDR1 is SGHTA, CDR2 FQGNSA, per germline.

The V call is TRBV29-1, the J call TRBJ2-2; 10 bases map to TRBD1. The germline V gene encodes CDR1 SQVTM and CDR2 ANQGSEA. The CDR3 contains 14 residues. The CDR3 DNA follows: TGCAGTGTTCGACAGGGGGCTGACACCGGGGAGCTGTTTTTT. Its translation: CSVRQGADTGELFF.

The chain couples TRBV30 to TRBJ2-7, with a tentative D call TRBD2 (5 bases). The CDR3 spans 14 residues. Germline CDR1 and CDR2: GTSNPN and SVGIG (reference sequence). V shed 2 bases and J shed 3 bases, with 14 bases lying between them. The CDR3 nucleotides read TGTGCCTGGAGTCCCCCATGGAGCGGCTACGAGCAGTACTTC. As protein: CAWSPPWSGYEQYF.

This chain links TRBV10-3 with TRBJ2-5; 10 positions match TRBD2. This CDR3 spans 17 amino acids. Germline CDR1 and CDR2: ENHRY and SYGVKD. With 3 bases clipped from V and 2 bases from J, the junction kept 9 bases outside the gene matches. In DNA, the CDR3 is TGTGCCATCAGTGATCGGCCAGCGGGGGGGAATCAAGAGACCCAGTACTTC. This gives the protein CAISDRPAGGNQETQYF.